The sequence of this T cell receptor (beta chain) was determined in a study of Graves' ophthalmopathy and Graves' hyperthyroidism. Findings and caveats of the study: In predicting ophthalmopathy progression, the model reached 70.59% sensitivity and roughly 75% specificity.

With regard to this clonotype: The antigen remains unidentified. Since the CDR3 does not end with the conserved phenylalanine or tryptophan, this likely comes from a read error. The DNA is left out, because the CDR3 cannot be placed on it with certainty; the CDR3 is given as TCRdb lists it.

Germline lookup yields CDR1 SEHNR and CDR2 FQNEAQ (reference sequence). From its first to its last residue, the CDR3 has 9 amino acids. Investigators amplified TCR beta CDR3 regions from RNA transcripts. The authors performed first-round RT-PCR with HTBI primers and then a second-round multiplex PCR. TCRdb passed the multiplex PCR reads through MiXCR, listing each CDR3 protein once. The table shows 1 million to 1.3 million distinct CDR3 sequences, with about 36% occurring only once. Ages of hyperthyroidism patients ran from 18 to 65, and their diagnoses were new, under 2 months' duration. Clinical symptoms and serum thyroxine were used for diagnosis; TRAb, thyroid ultrasound and orbital computed tomography were also relied on.

This sequence originates from an adult man with Graves' hyperthyroidism. This chain joins TRBV7-9 and TRBJ1-3. The sample was peripheral blood or thyroid tissue (not recorded which). CDR3 sequence: CASSLRGTT.